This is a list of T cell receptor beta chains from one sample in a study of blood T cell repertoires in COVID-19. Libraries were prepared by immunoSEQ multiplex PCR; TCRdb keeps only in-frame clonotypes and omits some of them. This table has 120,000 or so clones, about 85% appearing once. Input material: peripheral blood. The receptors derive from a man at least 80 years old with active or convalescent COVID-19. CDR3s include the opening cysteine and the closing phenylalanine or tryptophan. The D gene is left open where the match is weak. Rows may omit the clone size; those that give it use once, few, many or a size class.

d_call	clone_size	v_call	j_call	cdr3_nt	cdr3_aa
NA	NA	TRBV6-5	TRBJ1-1	TGTGCCAGCAGCCGTCCGGGGGGCAGGGGTGAAGCTTTCTTT	CASSRPGGRGEAFF
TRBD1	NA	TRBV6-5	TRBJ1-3	TGTGCCAGCAGATTCCAACAGGGGGGAGGAAACACCATATATTTT	CASRFQQGGGNTIYF
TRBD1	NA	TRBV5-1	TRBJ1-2	TGCGCCAGCAGATTGGAAGGGACAGGTGGCTACACCTTC	CASRLEGTGGYTF
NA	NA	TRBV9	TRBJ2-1	TGTGCCAGCAGCGCCAGGGGATACAATCGGAATGAGCAGTTCTTC	CASSARGYNRNEQFF
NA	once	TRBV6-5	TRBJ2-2	TGTGCCAGCAGTTACGTGATAGGGGCGCACCGGGAGCTGTTTTTT	CASSYVIGAHRELFF
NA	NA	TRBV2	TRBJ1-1	TGTGCCAGCAGTGTCTCCTTGCGGGGGGCTCTCACTGAAGCTTTCTTT	CASSVSLRGALTEAFF
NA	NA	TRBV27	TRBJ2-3	TGTGCCAGCAGCATACCTGGAGCCGCAGATACGCAGTATTTT	CASSIPGAADTQYF
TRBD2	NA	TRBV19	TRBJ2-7	TGTGCCAGTAGGGTCTCGGGACTAGCGGGAGATGTGCAGTACTTC	CASRVSGLAGDVQYF
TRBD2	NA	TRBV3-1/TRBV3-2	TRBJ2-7	TGTGCCAGCAGCAGACTAGCGGGGCGCTCCTACGAGCAGTACTTC	CASSRLAGRSYEQYF
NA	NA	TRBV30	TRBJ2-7	TGTGCCTGGAACTTGGGGGCTGCCTACAGCTCCTACGAGCAGTACTTC	CAWNLGAAYSSYEQYF
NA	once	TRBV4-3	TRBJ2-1	TGCGCCAGCAGCCAAGTGTTACTAGCAGTTGAGCAGTTCTTC	CASSQVLLAVEQFF
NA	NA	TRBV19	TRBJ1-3	TGTGCCAGTAGCTCGGGTAGGGGAAACACCATATATTTT	CASSSGRGNTIYF
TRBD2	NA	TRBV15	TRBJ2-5	TGTGCCACCAGCAGAGGAACTAGCGGGAGGTCGGAGACCCAGTACTTC	CATSRGTSGRSETQYF
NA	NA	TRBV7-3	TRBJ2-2	TGTGCCAGCAGCTTAGAGGGGGCGAACACCGGGGAGCTGTTTTTT	CASSLEGANTGELFF
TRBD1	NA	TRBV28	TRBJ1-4	TGTGCCAGCAGCGGGACAGGGGGCGCTTGGGAAAAACTGTTTTTT	CASSGTGGAWEKLFF
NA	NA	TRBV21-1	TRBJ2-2	TGTGCCAGCAGCACTATAGCGGGGGGGCCAGCCGGGGAGCTGTTTTTT	CASSTIAGGPAGELFF
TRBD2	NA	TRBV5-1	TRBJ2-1	TGCGCCAGCAGCTTGGGGTCTAGCGGGAGCCATGAGCAGTTCTTC	CASSLGSSGSHEQFF
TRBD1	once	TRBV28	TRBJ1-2	TGTGCCAGCACCCAAGGGGGCAGGGTCCTAGTTCCTAACTATGGCTACACCTTC	CASTQGGRVLVPNYGYTF
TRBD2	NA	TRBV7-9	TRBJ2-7	TGTGCCGGAACCTCTAGCGGGGGTACCTACGAGCAGTACTTC	CAGTSSGGTYEQYF
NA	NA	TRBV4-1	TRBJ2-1	TGCGCCAGCAGCCAAGATTGGGGGGGCGGGGGCGAGCAGTTCTTC	CASSQDWGGGGEQFF
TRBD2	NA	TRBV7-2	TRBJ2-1	TGTGCCAGCAGCCCATGGACTAGCGGGAGGGTGAACAATGAGCAGTTCTTC	CASSPWTSGRVNNEQFF